The 23 T cell receptor beta chains reported below all come from one sample, sequenced in a study of T-cell memory formation after mild COVID-19. One entry per CDR3 protein results from TCRdb running MiXCR on the 5' RACE reads. Among 150,000 or so distinct CDR3 sequences listed, about 28% were seen once. Sequencing used PBMCs or a T cell subset sorted from them (not recorded which). The receptors come from an adult woman who had mild COVID-19 (a few samples of this study predate the infection). Cell type and time point are not known.

CDR3 sequence (DNA): TGCAGTGCTACTAATGAAGGGATAAGTAGGCGCAATGAGCAGTTCTTC. Protein: CSATNEGISRRNEQFF. The chain is built from TRBV20-1 and TRBJ2-1; D is uncertain. Germline V gene lookup returns CDR1 DFQATT and CDR2 SNEGSKA (reference sequence). The length of the CDR3 is 16 residues. Trimming shortened V by 4 bases and J by 6 bases, and 22 bases separated the two germline ends.

A word on this clonotype: Germline and junction disagree at one end, which may indicate a read error. CDR3 DNA sequence: TGTGCCAGCAGCTGGGGGGGAAGTCCCTACAATGCGCAGTTCTTC. Its translation is CASSWGGSPYNAQFF. V is TRBV7-8 and J is TRBJ2-1, with 7 bases that match TRBD2. The CDR3 runs to 15 residues. Germline loops: CDR1 SGHVS, CDR2 FQNEAQ.

This clonotype has just a few counts. This chain connects TRBV5-1 to TRBJ2-1; D unclear. V lost 4 bases and J 7 bases, leaving 12 bases between the germline ends. The CDR3 extends over 13 amino acids. Germline V gene lookup returns CDR1 SGHRS and CDR2 YFSETQ. The CDR3 sequence: CASSLQGPNEQFF. CDR3 DNA: TGCGCCAGCAGCCTTCAAGGGCCGAATGAGCAGTTCTTC.

This chain uses TRBV20-1 with TRBJ2-7, with 9 bases aligning to TRBD1. The junction had 12 bases not matched to a gene; V was cut back by 5 bases and J by 7 bases. Germline CDR1 is DFQATT and CDR2 is SNEGSKA (reference sequence). The CDR3 consists of 14 residues. The CDR3 nucleotides read TGCAGTGCTCCGGGACAGGGCCCCATGGGGGAGCAGTACTTC. It encodes CSAPGQGPMGEQYF.

This chain connects TRBV9 to TRBJ2-7; D unclear. The CDR3 totals 15 residues. CDR1 and CDR2 (germline): SGDLS, YYNGEE. V lost 3 bases to trimming and J lost 0 bases, with 13 bases between them. The CDR3 nucleotides are TGTGCCAGCAGCGCGGGTGAGACGCCCTCCTACGAGCAGTACTTC. It codes for CASSAGETPSYEQYF.

The gene calls are TRBV6-5 and TRBJ2-3; 13 bases line up with TRBD2. This CDR3 comprises 18 residues. Unmatched junction bases numbered 7, after V lost 0 bases and J lost 4 bases. Germline V gene data show CDR1 as MNHEY and CDR2 as SVGAGI. CDR3 nucleotides: TGTGCCAGCAGTTACTCGATCGTTACTAGCGGGGGGGCAGATACGCAGTATTTT. Its translation: CASSYSIVTSGGADTQYF.

The chain couples TRBV24-1 to TRBJ2-3, with D perhaps matching TRBD2 (5 bases). This CDR3 contains 13 residues. Germline V gene lookup returns CDR1 KGHDR and CDR2 SFDVKD. The ends were cut back, 6 bases at V and 5 bases at J, with 11 bases in the middle. The CDR3 sequence is CATSPGSGDTQYF. The CDR3, as DNA: TGTGCCACCAGTCCGGGGTCGGGAGATACGCAGTATTTT.

V gene TRBV4-1 combines with J gene TRBJ1-1, with 7 bases matching TRBD1. The V gene's germline CDR1 is MGHRA and CDR2 YSYEKL. The CDR3 totals 15 residues. J gave up 0 bases and V 5 bases, and 6 bases lay outside the gene matches. CDR3 sequence: CASSFRDSLNTEAFF. For the CDR3, the DNA is TGCGCCAGCAGCTTCCGGGACAGTCTGAACACTGAAGCTTTCTTT.

This clonotype has a handful of counts. The gene calls are TRBV12-3 or TRBV12-4 and TRBJ2-3; D is perhaps TRBD1 or TRBD2 (6 bases each). V dropped 5 bases and J dropped 0 bases, with 21 bases sitting between them. The CDR3 has 18 amino acids. The DNA for the CDR3 is TGTGCCAGCAGTCCCACGGGACGGGAAGGGGGGAGCACAGATACGCAGTATTTT. Encoded protein: CASSPTGREGGSTDTQYF.

V and J are TRBV7-2 and TRBJ2-7; TRBD2 matches at 9 bases. Germline lookup yields CDR1 SGHTA and CDR2 FQGNSA. The CDR3 is 15 residues long. The junction had 4 bases not matched to a gene; V was cut back by 1 base and J by 3 bases. This chain's CDR3 is CASSLGAGGGYEQYF. In DNA form, the CDR3 reads TGTGCCAGCAGCTTAGGGGCGGGAGGGGGCTACGAGCAGTACTTC.

V and J are TRBV5-1 and TRBJ1-1; 7 positions match TRBD1. This CDR3 has 15 amino acids. The ends lost 0 bases at V and 0 bases at J; junction bases unmatched: 2. The germline CDR1 and CDR2 sequences are SGHRS and YFSETQ. The CDR3 here is CASSLAGTVNTEAFF. The CDR3 region has the DNA TGCGCCAGCAGCTTGGCCGGGACAGTGAACACTGAAGCTTTCTTT. The entire variable domain, with the rest obtained from reference TRBV5-1 and TRBJ1-1, is as follows: KAGVTQTPRYLIKTRGQQVTLSCSPISGHRSVSWYQQTPGQGLQFLFEYFSETQRNKGNFPGRFSGRQFSNSRSEMNVSTLELGDSALYLCASSLAGTVNTEAFFGQGTRLTVV.

This clonotype has more than one count but fewer than ten. The chain joins TRBV10-3 to TRBJ2-1; no firm D call. The CDR3 is 11 residues long. The V gene's germline CDR1 is ENHRY and CDR2 SYGVKD. V was cut by 7 bases and J by 8 bases, with 9 bases left in between. CDR3 loop: CAIKVLDEQFF. Here the CDR3 DNA reads TGTGCCATCAAGGTCCTGGATGAGCAGTTCTTC.

Only a few counts were recorded for this clonotype. The rearrangement uses TRBV7-3 and TRBJ2-3; D perhaps matches TRBD2 (5 bases). CDR3 length equals 16 residues. V was cut by 5 bases and J by 9 bases, with 24 bases left in between. CDR1 is SGHTA and CDR2 is FQGTGA in the germline V gene. The CDR3 sequence: CASSETSLDPGSTQYF. CDR3 nucleotides: TGTGCCAGCAGCGAGACGAGCCTAGATCCGGGATCGACGCAGTATTTT.

This clonotype turned up a few times. J is TRBJ2-5 and V is TRBV29-1; TRBD2 matches 9 bases. Germline trimming cut 3 bases from V and 2 bases from J; bases unmatched to any gene: 13. The CDR3 has 17 residues. Per the germline V gene, CDR1 is SQVTM and CDR2 is ANQGSEA. CDR3 loop: CSVDQREDPAPQETQYF. CDR3 nucleotide sequence: TGCAGCGTTGATCAGCGGGAGGACCCTGCACCTCAAGAGACCCAGTACTTC.

V is TRBV27 and J is TRBJ1-2; 10 nucleotides match TRBD1. Unmatched junction bases numbered 5, after V lost 3 bases and J lost 4 bases. CDR1 is MNHEY and CDR2 is SMNVEV in the germline V gene (reference sequence). The CDR3 has 15 amino acids. DNA of the CDR3: TGTGCCAGCAGTTTGGACAGGGGGTTAGGCTATGGCTACACCTTC. Translation: CASSLDRGLGYGYTF.

Here the CDR3 reads CASSPPDRVNTEAFF. The CDR3 DNA sequence: TGTGCCAGCTCACCACCCGACAGGGTTAACACTGAAGCTTTCTTT. V and J are TRBV18 and TRBJ1-1, with TRBD1 matching over 7 bases. CDR1 KGHSH and CDR2 LQKENI come from the germline V gene. The V segment lost 0 bases and the J segment 2 bases; nucleotides outside the gene matches: 3. The CDR3 extends over 15 amino acids.

In its sample, this clonotype was seen a few times. The chain is built from TRBV12-3 or TRBV12-4 and TRBJ2-3, with D perhaps TRBD2 (5 bases). This CDR3 region has 12 residues. V gave up 6 bases and J gave up 14 bases, with 18 bases separating them. The CDR3 bases are TGTGCCAGCAGCCTTACCGGACTTGAATGGTATTTT. Translated: CASSLTGLEWYF.

The V gene is TRBV28, the J gene TRBJ2-3; maybe TRBD2 (6 bases). The germline V and J ends were trimmed by 7 bases and 2 bases, with 16 bases remaining between them. There are 15 residues in the CDR3. The germline gives CDR1 MDHEN, CDR2 SYDVKM. The CDR3 DNA sequence: TGTGCCAGCAACCCTCCTAGCGTACTCACAGATACGCAGTATTTT. As protein: CASNPPSVLTDTQYF.

The V call is TRBV5-1, the J call TRBJ2-5, with D tentatively TRBD1 (7 bases). V shed 4 bases and J shed 0 bases, with 13 bases lying between them. The germline V gene encodes CDR1 SGHRS and CDR2 YFSETQ. CDR3 length: 15 residues. Here the CDR3 DNA reads TGCGCCAGCAGCCCCCAGGGGGACTACCAAGAGACCCAGTACTTC. Encoded protein: CASSPQGDYQETQYF. Filled out from reference TRBV5-1 and TRBJ2-5, the complete variable domain reads KAGVTQTPRYLIKTRGQQVTLSCSPISGHRSVSWYQQTPGQGLQFLFEYFSETQRNKGNFPGRFSGRQFSNSRSEMNVSTLELGDSALYLCASSPQGDYQETQYFGPGTRLLVL.

This chain joins TRBV6-5 and TRBJ1-2, with D perhaps TRBD1 (6 bases). The ends were cut back, 5 bases at V and 3 bases at J, with 19 bases in the middle. CDR3 length: 16 residues. Germline assignment: CDR1 MNHEY and CDR2 SVGAGI. CDR3 loop: CASSARDTRGDYGYTF. In DNA, the CDR3 is TGTGCCAGCAGTGCCCGGGACACCCGTGGGGACTATGGCTACACCTTC.

This clonotype has more than one count but fewer than ten. This rearrangement joins TRBV7-6 to TRBJ2-5; D not certain. There are 15 residues in the CDR3. Trimming pared 5 bases from V and 2 bases from J, leaving 15 bases between. Germline lookup yields CDR1 SGHVS and CDR2 FNYEAQ. CDR3 sequence (DNA): TGTGCCAGCAGCACTGGGTTCAGCACTCAAGAGACCCAGTACTTC. Translation gives CASSTGFSTQETQYF.

Only a few counts were recorded for this clonotype. The chain joins TRBV5-1 to TRBJ2-3; 13 bases agree with TRBD2. Trimming cost V 4 bases and J 4 bases; bases outside gene matches: 3. This CDR3 contains 15 residues. CDR1 and CDR2 (germline): SGHRS, YFSETQ. DNA for the CDR3: TGCGCCAGCAGCCCACTAGCGGGGGGGCCAGATACGCAGTATTTT. Its protein product is CASSPLAGGPDTQYF.

This clonotype was counted only a few times. This chain joins TRBV4-2 and TRBJ2-1; tentatively, D is TRBD2 (6 bases). The V end was cut by 1 base, the J end by 10 bases, with 20 bases between. Germline V gives CDR1 LGHNA, CDR2 YNFKEQ. The CDR3 is 16 residues long. For the CDR3, the DNA is TGTGCCAGCAGCCAAGTGGACTACCCCTCGTCTGGCGAGCAGTTCTTC. The encoded protein is CASSQVDYPSSGEQFF.